This T cell receptor (beta chain) was recovered during a study of cytomegalovirus exposure and HLA in healthy donors. Among the donors, all were healthy bone marrow donors. This CDR3 is 15 amino acids long. The V gene's germline CDR1 is WSHSY and CDR2 SAAADI. With V trimmed by 5 bases and J by 0 bases, 4 bases remained unmatched. A note on this clone: Its specificity is unknown.

Study findings and constraints: Clonal expansion was found to be greater in HLA-associated TCR beta chains than in equally common others in a later analysis.

A multiplex PCR was run with 60 Vbeta primers and 13 Jbeta primers. Per the original methods: An analysis that came later counted tens of millions of unique TCR beta chains, roughly 11 million shared. The protocol was immunoSEQ multiplex PCR, while the TCRdb copy is restricted to in-frame clones and leaves out a portion. V, J and clone size are those of that table, while D and trimming were read from the DNA. The table lists roughly 130,000 clones, 80% of them singletons. V gene TRBV10-2 combines with J gene TRBJ2-3, with TRBD1 identical over 8 bases. Sequences were obtained from PBMCs. The TCR was taken from a male donor in good health and CMV-seronegative. The CDR3 loop reads CASSKGTGSTDTQYF. The CDR3 DNA follows: TGCGCCAGCAGTAAGGGGACAGGCAGCACAGATACGCAGTATTTT.